This T cell receptor (beta chain) stems from a study of response to subunit inactivated influenza vaccine. Study-level points and caveats: The study's authors posited that every seasonal influenza vaccination enlists few new T cells.

This clonotype was recorded at least ten times. What it recognizes is unknown. TCRdb re-called the RT-PCR reads through MiXCR, storing one row per CDR3 protein. The table lists about 500,000 distinct CDR3 sequences, about 7.2% of them singletons, with around 13% in the top ten. The CDR3 totals 13 residues. CDR1 SGHRS and CDR2 YFSETQ come from the germline V gene. V gave up 4 bases and J gave up 1 base, with 8 bases separating them. This sequence originates from a man aged 45 to 70 who received an inactivated influenza vaccine. V usage is TRBV5-1 and J usage is TRBJ1-1; D is unresolved. The specimen comprised PBMCs from blood, sampled less than 30 months after vaccination. CDR3 sequence reads: CASSQQRNTEAFF. The DNA of the CDR3 is TGCGCCAGCAGCCAGCAGAGGAACACTGAAGCTTTCTTT.